This T cell receptor beta chain was found in a study of T cell responses to AZD1222 COVID-19 vaccine. Overall study context: Second doses that came at about 4 or about 12 weeks were put together.

Findings and caveats of the study: Rises in breadth and depth of Spike-specific TCRs came after two AZD1222 doses. With dominance at 160-218 and 743-854, vaccine-associated CD4 TCRs spanned spike.

TCRdb's copy holds only in-frame clones and misses some; the assay was immunoSEQ multiplex PCR. The repertoire holds about 130,000 clones, with 89% as singletons. A note on this clone: Antigen specificity is unknown.

Source: peripheral blood, taken on day 0 of AZD1222 vaccination. The TCR originated in an adult in good health.

CDR3 residues: CASSAGLPNEQFF. CDR3 bases: TGTGCCAGCAGCGCAGGCCTCCCCAATGAGCAGTTCTTC. This sequence joins TRBV7-3 and TRBJ2-1, with unresolved D. Germline V gene sequence: CDR1 SGHTA, CDR2 FQGTGA. V was cut by 5 bases and J by 6 bases, with 11 bases left in between. The length of the CDR3 is 13 residues.